What follows are 16 T cell receptor beta chains derived from one specimen sequenced in a study of blood T cell repertoires in COVID-19. Assay used: immunoSEQ multiplex PCR; TCRdb lists only in-frame clones, some missing. The sample carries about 160,000 clones, around four fifths recorded once. The material sequenced was peripheral blood. These receptors were obtained from a woman of 80 years or more with acute or convalescent COVID-19.

The chain has TRBV6-6 and TRBJ1-5, with no clear D. Deletions cut 1 base from V and 1 base from J, with 11 bases between. Germline values: CDR1 MNHNY, CDR2 SVGAGI (reference sequence). There are 16 residues in the CDR3. The CDR3 reads CASSYFRRGSNQPQHF. For the CDR3, the DNA is TGTGCCAGCAGTTACTTCAGAAGAGGGAGCAATCAGCCCCAGCATTTT.

The CDR3 spells CASSVESSGDIFFTDTQYF. The CDR3 DNA is TGTGCCAGCAGCGTAGAGAGTAGCGGGGACATATTCTTCACAGATACGCAGTATTTT. The genes are TRBV9 and TRBJ2-3, with 8 positions matching TRBD2. The V gene's germline CDR1 is SGDLS and CDR2 YYNGEE. CDR3 size: 19 residues. V lost 0 bases and J lost 2; bases outside the gene matches: 14.

CDR3 protein: CASSSPGQANIQYF. The CDR3 DNA reads as TGTGCCAGCAGTTCGCCGGGACAGGCAAACATTCAGTACTTC. The chain employs TRBV28 and TRBJ2-4; 8 bases agree with TRBD1. CDR1 MDHEN and CDR2 SYDVKM come from the germline V gene. CDR3 length: 14 residues. J lost 6 bases, V lost 4 bases, and 5 bases had no gene match.

The chain couples TRBV11-3 to TRBJ1-6, with D unresolved. Germline loops: CDR1 SGHNT, CDR2 YENEEA. The CDR3 is 13 amino acids. The V gene lost 5 bases and the J gene lost 5 bases, with 7 bases spanning the gap. The CDR3 nucleotides read TGTGCCAGCAGCCCGGGGAATAATTCACCCCTCCACTTT. The encoded protein is CASSPGNNSPLHF.

This rearrangement joins TRBV5-1 to TRBJ2-3, with a possible D match to TRBD2 (6 bases). Germline CDR1 and CDR2: SGHRS and YFSETQ. The CDR3 runs 16 residues. Trimming removed 0 bases from V and 6 bases from J, with 17 bases in between. CDR3 region: CASSLAVASVADTQYF. The CDR3 nucleotides read TGCGCCAGCAGCTTGGCCGTCGCTAGCGTTGCGGATACGCAGTATTTT.

The rearrangement links TRBV4-3 to TRBJ1-2, with TRBD1 as a possible D gene (5 bases). Germline values: CDR1 LGHNA, CDR2 YSLEER. Deletions cut 0 bases from V and 6 bases from J, with 11 bases between. This CDR3 has 14 residues. The CDR3 spells CASSQDWGRDGYTF. The CDR3 nucleotides are TGCGCCAGCAGCCAAGATTGGGGCCGCGATGGCTACACCTTC.

This clone was counted only a few times. This chain links TRBV4-1 with TRBJ1-1; the D gene is possibly TRBD1 (6 bases). The CDR3 covers 14 residues. Germline assignment: CDR1 MGHRA and CDR2 YSYEKL. Trimming took 4 bases from V and 3 from J, leaving 12 bases between them. The CDR3 sequence: CASSRNREYTEAFF. DNA of the CDR3: TGCGCCAGCAGCCGAAACAGGGAGTACACTGAAGCTTTCTTT.

The rearrangement links TRBV5-1 to TRBJ1-5, with TRBD1 matching over 7 bases. CDR1 SGHRS and CDR2 YFSETQ come from the germline V gene. This CDR3 has 14 amino acids. With 1 base clipped from V and 6 bases from J, the junction kept 4 bases outside the gene matches. The CDR3, as DNA: TGCGCCAGCAGCTTGATAGGGGGCATTCAGCCCCAGCATTTT. It yields the protein CASSLIGGIQPQHF.

The table lists this clone with a count of one. The gene calls are TRBV7-9 and TRBJ2-3, with D possibly matching TRBD2 (5 bases). Trimming stripped 1 base from V and 5 bases from J, with 16 bases between. CDR1 and CDR2 (germline): SEHNR, FQNEAQ (reference sequence). The CDR3 has 16 residues. In DNA, the CDR3 is TGTGCCAGCAGCTTAGGGGCCCCTGGAGGAGTAGATACGCAGTATTTT. Amino acids: CASSLGAPGGVDTQYF.

V and J are TRBV15 and TRBJ1-1; 9 bases align to TRBD1. V gave up 1 base and J gave up 0 bases; unmatched junction bases: 6. Germline CDR1 is LNHNV and CDR2 is YYDKDF (reference sequence). There are 17 residues in the CDR3. The CDR3 DNA is TGTGCCACCAGCAGAGGGGGGACAGGGCCTATGAACACTGAAGCTTTCTTT. It codes for CATSRGGTGPMNTEAFF. The full variable domain, with the rest looked up from reference TRBV15 and TRBJ1-1, is DAMVIQNPRYQVTQFGKPVTLSCSQTLNHNVMYWYQQKSSQAPKLLFHYYDKDFNNEADTPDNFQSRRPNTSFCFLDIRSPGLGDTAMYLCATSRGGTGPMNTEAFFGQGTRLTVV.

This clone appeared a few times. This chain uses TRBV19 with TRBJ1-6; D is unclear. Per the germline V gene, CDR1 is LNHDA and CDR2 is SQIVND (reference sequence). The CDR3 extends over 13 amino acids. V gave up 6 bases and J gave up 8 bases, with 11 bases separating them. The CDR3: CASRPNRDSPLHF. In DNA, the CDR3 is TGTGCCAGTAGGCCGAACCGGGATTCACCCCTCCACTTT. Variable domain in full (rest from reference TRBV19 and TRBJ1-6): DGGITQSPKYLFRKEGQNVTLSCEQNLNHDAMYWYRQDPGQGLRLIYYSQIVNDFQKGDIAEGYSVSREKKESFPLTVTSAQKNPTAFYLCASRPNRDSPLHFGNGTRLTVT.

The chain is built from TRBV23-1 and TRBJ1-5; the D gene is possibly TRBD1 (6 bases). TRBV23-1 is an ORF for which the function is uncertain. Trimming shortened V by 6 bases and J by 4 bases, and 16 bases separated the two germline ends. There are 15 residues in the CDR3. CDR3 in DNA: TGCGCCAGCAGCCACAGGGATGGTTGGAATCAGCCCCAGCATTTT. Translated: CASSHRDGWNQPQHF.

The chain is built from TRBV6-6 and TRBJ1-6; perhaps TRBD1 as D (6 bases). This CDR3 has 14 amino acids. CDR1 is MNHNY, CDR2 SVGAGI, per germline (reference sequence). The V gene lost 7 bases and the J gene lost 7 bases, with 14 bases spanning the gap. CDR3 sequence: CASTLGALNSPLHF. In DNA, the CDR3 is TGTGCCAGCACCTTGGGGGCACTGAATTCACCCCTCCACTTT.

This chain links TRBV30 with TRBJ2-5; a possible D gene is TRBD1 (5 bases). V lost 6 bases, J lost 5 bases, and 19 bases lay in between. Germline CDR1 and CDR2: GTSNPN and SVGIG (reference sequence). CDR3 size: 14 residues. The CDR3 spells CACRRGGKGETQYF. The CDR3 nucleotides are TGTGCCTGTCGTAGAGGTGGGAAGGGGGAGACCCAGTACTTC. The whole variable domain, remainder taken from reference TRBV30 and TRBJ2-5, is SQTIHQWPATLVQPVGSPLSLECTVEGTSNPNLYWYRQAAGRGLQLLFYSVGIGQISSEVPQNLSASRPQDRQFILSSKKLLLSDSGFYLCACRRGGKGETQYFGPGTRLLVL.

The chain joins TRBV27 to TRBJ1-6; TRBD1 matches 7 bases. Trimming at V came to 8 bases and at J to 4 bases, leaving 2 bases not matched to a gene. The CDR3 runs to 13 residues. In germline, CDR1 is MNHEY, CDR2 SMNVEV (reference sequence). CDR3 sequence: CASQGQYNSPLHF. The CDR3 coding sequence is TGTGCCAGCCAGGGACAGTATAATTCACCCCTCCACTTT.

The chain couples TRBV6-5 to TRBJ1-2; TRBD1 might be the D (6 bases). The CDR3 is made up of 12 amino acids. Germline assignment: CDR1 MNHEY and CDR2 SVGAGI. Trimming removed 8 bases from V and 8 bases from J, with 15 bases in between. The CDR3 reads CASGYREGGYTF. CDR3 in DNA: TGTGCCAGCGGATACAGGGAGGGCGGCTACACCTTC.